Detailed here is one T cell receptor beta chain. Its antigen is unknown. An approximately 10-day culture period preceded the isolation of CD4+ T cells. The record originates from a study of vaccination effects on CD4 cells after COVID-19. Overall study context: Each well held about 2.1 million PBMC cultured with around 9 ug/ml peptides and roughly 9 IU/ml IL-2.

Clones were read by immunoSEQ multiplex PCR, and TCRdb kept only the in-frame ones, dropping some. The sample carries around 56,000 clones, about 80% recorded once. Trimming removed 4 bases at V and 2 bases at J, with 5 bases between. This CDR3 contains 12 residues. Per germline, CDR1 SNHLY and CDR2 FYNNEI. The sequenced sample was CD4+ T cells from PBMCs cultured without peptide, obtained before COVID-19 vaccination. V is TRBV2 and J is TRBJ2-5; D gene uncertain. This sequence was found in a human donor who received a COVID-19 vaccine. CDR3 in amino acids: CASSVAQETQYF. DNA for the CDR3: TGTGCCAGCAGTGTAGCACAAGAGACCCAGTACTTC.